One sample yielded the 22 T cell receptor beta chains listed below, sequenced in a study of glioma-infiltrating T cells after dendritic cell vaccination. Sequenced by immunoSEQ multiplex PCR; TCRdb stores in-frame clones only, minus some. The sample consists of 75,000 to 100,000 clones, 79% of them appearing once. Sequenced here: blood, sampled before dendritic cell vaccination. The receptors originated from a human donor with glioblastoma.

Points on this clone: In the same sample, other DNA sequences code for this CDR3. The rearrangement uses TRBV5-1 and TRBJ2-3, with D tentatively TRBD1 (5 bases). Trimming removed 1 base at V and 4 bases at J, with 10 bases between. This CDR3 contains 14 residues. Germline assignment: CDR1 SGHRS and CDR2 YFSETQ. CDR3 bases: TGCGCCAGCAGCTTGTCTCAGGGCTCAGATACGCAGTATTTT. As protein: CASSLSQGSDTQYF.

CDR3 residues: CASSRETSASTGELFF. Written as DNA, the CDR3 is TGCGCCAGCAGCCGCGAGACTAGCGCGAGCACCGGGGAGCTGTTTTTT. V and J are TRBV5-1 and TRBJ2-2; 8 bases map to TRBD2. The CDR3 is 16 residues long. CDR1 is SGHRS and CDR2 is YFSETQ in the germline V gene. Germline trimming cut 4 bases from V and 4 bases from J; bases unmatched to any gene: 9. Variable domain in full (rest from reference TRBV5-1 and TRBJ2-2): KAGVTQTPRYLIKTRGQQVTLSCSPISGHRSVSWYQQTPGQGLQFLFEYFSETQRNKGNFPGRFSGRQFSNSRSEMNVSTLELGDSALYLCASSRETSASTGELFFGEGSRLTVL.

The chain carries TRBV30 and TRBJ2-1, with a possible D match to TRBD2 (5 bases). V dropped 0 bases and J dropped 10 bases, with 16 bases sitting between them. This CDR3 is built from 14 residues. Germline V gene lookup returns CDR1 GTSNPN and CDR2 SVGIG (reference sequence). The CDR3 DNA follows: TGTGCCTGGAGTGTAAACCGGGGTTCGGGGGAGCAGTTCTTC. It yields the protein CAWSVNRGSGEQFF.

This clone occurred once. The chain carries TRBV6-6 and TRBJ1-5, with 7 positions matching TRBD1. CDR1 is MNHNY, CDR2 SVGAGI, per germline (reference sequence). Trimming cost V 4 bases and J 6 bases; bases outside gene matches: 6. The CDR3 is 14 residues long. The CDR3 DNA sequence: TGTGCCAGCAGTTCCGACAGGGCCCGTCAGCCCCAGCATTTT. Translating it yields CASSSDRARQPQHF.

The chain joins TRBV19 to TRBJ2-1; 13 bases are shared with TRBD2. V was pared by 5 bases and J by 10 bases, with 8 bases of the junction left unmatched. CDR1 and CDR2 (germline): LNHDA, SQIVND (reference sequence). This CDR3 has 15 amino acids. In DNA, the CDR3 is TGTGCCAGTAGTCCAGGGACTAGCGGGGTGGAGGAGCAGTTCTTC. This codes for CASSPGTSGVEEQFF.

This chain joins TRBV6-6 and TRBJ2-7, with a tentative D call TRBD2 (5 bases). This CDR3 comprises 14 residues. Germline values: CDR1 MNHNY, CDR2 SVGAGI (reference sequence). V was shortened by 7 bases and J by 6 bases, with 19 bases between the two germline ends. The CDR3 sequence is CASITGNGLGEQYF. The CDR3 coding sequence is TGTGCCAGCATCACGGGGAACGGTCTCGGCGAGCAGTACTTC.

This clone was seen a handful of times. V gene TRBV29-1 combines with J gene TRBJ2-3; the D gene is possibly TRBD2 (5 bases). Germline CDR1 SQVTM, CDR2 ANQGSEA. The V end was cut by 4 bases, the J end by 0 bases, with 8 bases between. This CDR3 has 13 residues. CDR3 bases: TGCAGCGTTGTCCGGGGTAGCACAGATACGCAGTATTTT. Residues: CSVVRGSTDTQYF.

In its sample, this clone was seen a few times. The chain recombines TRBV15 with TRBJ1-5, with 9 nucleotides matching TRBD1. J was trimmed by 3 bases and V by 1 base; bases with no gene match: 4. The germline V gene has CDR1 LNHNV and CDR2 YYDKDF (reference sequence). CDR3 length: 16 amino acids. The chain's CDR3 is CATSRGGTGPNQPQHF. In DNA form, the CDR3 reads TGTGCCACCAGCAGAGGAGGGACAGGGCCCAATCAGCCCCAGCATTTT.

This chain connects TRBV29-1 to TRBJ2-6; D call uncertain. The CDR3 extends over 15 amino acids. V lost 6 bases, J lost 2 bases, and 14 bases lay in between. CDR1 and CDR2 from the germline V gene are SQVTM and ANQGSEA. CDR3: CSVRTATAGANVLTF. Here the CDR3 DNA reads TGCAGCGTCCGAACTGCTACGGCTGGGGCCAACGTCCTGACTTTC.

This chain joins TRBV9 and TRBJ2-3, with D possibly TRBD2 on 5 matching bases. Trimming stripped 1 base from V and 1 base from J, with 7 bases between. The CDR3 has 14 amino acids. CDR1 and CDR2 (germline): SGDLS, YYNGEE. The CDR3 nucleotides are TGTGCCAGCAGCGTAATGGAGGGCACAGATACGCAGTATTTT. Encoded protein: CASSVMEGTDTQYF.

V and J are TRBV11-2 and TRBJ2-1; D gene unclear. The CDR3 runs 13 residues. V was clipped by 5 bases and J by 0 bases, with 5 bases between them. Germline values: CDR1 SGHAT, CDR2 FQNNGV. DNA of the CDR3: TGTGCCAGCAGCCGAGGCTCCTACAATGAGCAGTTCTTC. Protein: CASSRGSYNEQFF.

The genes are TRBV19 and TRBJ1-2; TRBD1 matches at 11 bases. The CDR3 extends over 14 amino acids. Germline CDR1 and CDR2: LNHDA and SQIVND (reference sequence). With 10 bases clipped from V and 7 bases from J, the junction kept 11 bases outside the gene matches. The CDR3 DNA follows: TGTGCCACAAAAGGACAGGGGGCATCCAGTGGCTACACCTTC. Translating gives CATKGQGASSGYTF.

This clone occurred once. The rearrangement joins TRBV5-1 to TRBJ2-1; 12 nucleotides match TRBD2. The CDR3 has 17 residues. Germline assignment: CDR1 SGHRS and CDR2 YFSETQ. The V segment lost 0 bases and the J segment 5 bases; nucleotides outside the gene matches: 6. The CDR3 DNA follows: TGCGCCAGCAGCTTGGAACGGACTAGCGGGGCGGACAATGAGCAGTTCTTC. This sequence encodes CASSLERTSGADNEQFF. Complete variable domain (other parts from reference TRBV5-1 and TRBJ2-1): KAGVTQTPRYLIKTRGQQVTLSCSPISGHRSVSWYQQTPGQGLQFLFEYFSETQRNKGNFPGRFSGRQFSNSRSEMNVSTLELGDSALYLCASSLERTSGADNEQFFGPGTRLTVL.

The chain uses TRBV5-5 and TRBJ1-5; D is perhaps TRBD1 (5 bases). Trimming shortened V by 4 bases and J by 5 bases, and 13 bases separated the two germline ends. Germline V gene sequence: CDR1 SGHKS, CDR2 YYEKEE (reference sequence). The CDR3 is made up of 14 amino acids. DNA of the CDR3: TGTGCCAGCAGCATCTCGGGGGGGGATCAGCCCCAGCATTTT. Translation gives CASSISGGDQPQHF.

This clone has more than one count but fewer than ten. The CDR3 protein is CAISRDSSWGSDTQYF. CDR3 coding DNA: TGTGCCATCAGCCGGGACAGCTCTTGGGGCTCAGATACGCAGTATTTT. The chain has TRBV10-3 and TRBJ2-3; 7 bases are shared with TRBD1. The V gene's germline CDR1 is ENHRY and CDR2 SYGVKD. Trimming at V came to 6 bases and at J to 4 bases, leaving 13 bases not matched to a gene. This CDR3 has 16 amino acids.

The chain couples TRBV5-1 to TRBJ1-1, with a tentative D call TRBD1 (5 bases). The germline V gene encodes CDR1 SGHRS and CDR2 YFSETQ. Trimming took 2 bases from V and 1 from J, leaving 9 bases between them. This CDR3 has 14 residues. The CDR3 loop is CASSLQASNTEAFF. The DNA of the CDR3 is TGCGCCAGCAGCTTACAGGCTTCGAACACTGAAGCTTTCTTT.

The chain links TRBV9 to TRBJ2-7; 8 bases match TRBD2. Germline CDR1 and CDR2: SGDLS and YYNGEE. This CDR3 has 17 residues. The V gene end was trimmed by 5 bases and the J gene end by 2 bases; junction bases not matched to a gene: 15. CDR3 sequence: CASSAGPTAGGPYEQYF. The CDR3 region has the DNA TGTGCCAGCAGTGCCGGCCCAACGGCGGGAGGACCCTACGAGCAGTACTTC.

The V and J genes are TRBV30 and TRBJ2-5, with D perhaps TRBD1 (6 bases). CDR1 GTSNPN and CDR2 SVGIG come from the germline V gene (reference sequence). Trimming pared 4 bases from V and 5 bases from J, leaving 14 bases between. The CDR3 loop spans 13 amino acids. The CDR3 nucleotides are TGTGCCTGGAATTCAGGGGTTGGTGAGACCCAGTACTTC. Translation gives CAWNSGVGETQYF.

V and J are TRBV9 and TRBJ1-6; unclear D gene. This CDR3 has 15 residues. V was cut by 4 bases and J by 7 bases, with 15 bases left in between. The germline gives CDR1 SGDLS, CDR2 YYNGEE. The CDR3 nucleotides read TGTGCCAGCAGCCTTAGTCAGATCGGGAATTCACCCCTCCACTTT. It encodes CASSLSQIGNSPLHF.

V is TRBV9 and J is TRBJ2-7, with TRBD2 identical over 9 bases. V lost 3 bases to trimming and J lost 1 base; unmatched junction nucleotides: 5. Germline V lookup: CDR1 SGDLS, CDR2 YYNGEE. The length of the CDR3 is 15 residues. Here the CDR3 DNA reads TGTGCCAGCAGCGGAAGCGGGGGGCAATCCTACGAGCAGTACTTC. Encoded protein: CASSGSGGQSYEQYF.

The CDR3 DNA reads as TGCGCCAGCACTCCCCCCCACAAGCGGGACCCCGTGGTACAGGGAAACACCATATATTTT. Its protein is CASTPPHKRDPVVQGNTIYF. V and J are TRBV5-1 and TRBJ1-3; a weak D match, TRBD1 (5 bases). The CDR3 is 20 amino acids. V lost 6 bases, J lost 4 bases, and 32 bases lay in between. The germline V gene encodes CDR1 SGHRS and CDR2 YFSETQ.

The V gene is TRBV9, the J gene TRBJ1-2; TRBD1 matches 8 bases. Germline loops: CDR1 SGDLS, CDR2 YYNGEE. V shed 4 bases, J shed 8 bases, and the junction held 13 bases outside the gene matches. This CDR3 has 15 residues. CDR3 nucleotides: TGTGCCAGCAGCCCCCGACAGGGGATAGAGAAGGGCTACACCTTC. Its protein is CASSPRQGIEKGYTF.